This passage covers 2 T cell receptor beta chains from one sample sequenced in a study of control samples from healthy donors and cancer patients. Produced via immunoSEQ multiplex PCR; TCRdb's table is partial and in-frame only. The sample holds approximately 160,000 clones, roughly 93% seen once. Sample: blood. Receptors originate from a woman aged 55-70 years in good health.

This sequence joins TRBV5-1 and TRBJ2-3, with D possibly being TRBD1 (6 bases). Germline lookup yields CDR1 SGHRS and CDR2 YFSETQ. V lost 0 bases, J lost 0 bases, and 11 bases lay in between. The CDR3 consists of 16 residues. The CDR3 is CASSLVGRGSTDTQYF. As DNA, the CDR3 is TGCGCCAGCAGCTTGGTTGGCAGGGGAAGCACAGATACGCAGTATTTT.

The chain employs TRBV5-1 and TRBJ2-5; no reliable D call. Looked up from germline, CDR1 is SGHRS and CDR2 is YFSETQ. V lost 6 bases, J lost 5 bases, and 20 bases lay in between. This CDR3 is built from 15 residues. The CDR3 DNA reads TGCGCCAGCACCTTCACCGCGGTTCCGAGGGAGACCCAGTACTTC. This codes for CASTFTAVPRETQYF.